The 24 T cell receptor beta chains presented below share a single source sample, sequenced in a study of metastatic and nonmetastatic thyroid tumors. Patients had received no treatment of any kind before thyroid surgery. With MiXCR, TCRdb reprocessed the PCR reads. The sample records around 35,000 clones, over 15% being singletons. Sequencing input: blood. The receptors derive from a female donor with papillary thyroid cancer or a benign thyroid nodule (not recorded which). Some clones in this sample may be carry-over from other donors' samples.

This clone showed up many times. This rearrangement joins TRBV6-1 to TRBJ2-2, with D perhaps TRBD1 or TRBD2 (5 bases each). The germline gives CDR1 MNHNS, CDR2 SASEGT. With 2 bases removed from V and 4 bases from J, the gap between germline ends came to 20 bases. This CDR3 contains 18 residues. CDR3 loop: CASSEPSGTGTVTGELFF. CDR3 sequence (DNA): TGTGCCAGCAGTGAACCTTCGGGAACCGGGACCGTCACCGGGGAGCTGTTTTTT.

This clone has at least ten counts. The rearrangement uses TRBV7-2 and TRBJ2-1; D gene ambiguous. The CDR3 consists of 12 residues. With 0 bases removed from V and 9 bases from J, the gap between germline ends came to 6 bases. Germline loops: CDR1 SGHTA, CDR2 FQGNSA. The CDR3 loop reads CASSLAEGEQFF. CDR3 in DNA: TGTGCCAGCAGCTTAGCAGAAGGTGAGCAGTTCTTC.

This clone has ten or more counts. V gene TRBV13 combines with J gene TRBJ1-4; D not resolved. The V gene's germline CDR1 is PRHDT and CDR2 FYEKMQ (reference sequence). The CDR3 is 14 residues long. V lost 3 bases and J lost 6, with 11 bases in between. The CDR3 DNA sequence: TGTGCCAGCAGCTTGGGAACCTACCATGAAAAACTGTTTTTT. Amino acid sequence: CASSLGTYHEKLFF.

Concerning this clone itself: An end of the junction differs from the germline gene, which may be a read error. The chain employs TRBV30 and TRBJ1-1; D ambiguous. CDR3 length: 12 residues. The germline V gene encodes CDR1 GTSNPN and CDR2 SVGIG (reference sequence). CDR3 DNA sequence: TGCGCCTGGAATAATATGAACACTGAAGCTTTCTTT. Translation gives CAWNNMNTEAFF.

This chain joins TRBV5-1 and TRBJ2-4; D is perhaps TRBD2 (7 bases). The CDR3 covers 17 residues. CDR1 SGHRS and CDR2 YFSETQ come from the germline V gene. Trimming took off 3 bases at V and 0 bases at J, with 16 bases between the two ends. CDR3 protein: CASSWGAGAAAKNIQYF. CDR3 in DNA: TGCGCCAGCAGCTGGGGGGCGGGGGCGGCAGCCAAAAACATTCAGTACTTC.

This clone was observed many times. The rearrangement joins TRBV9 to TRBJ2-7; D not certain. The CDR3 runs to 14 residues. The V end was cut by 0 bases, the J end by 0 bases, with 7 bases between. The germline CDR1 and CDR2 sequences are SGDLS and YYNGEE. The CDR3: CASSVDSSSYEQYF. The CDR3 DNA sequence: TGTGCCAGCAGCGTAGACAGCTCCTCCTACGAGCAGTACTTC.

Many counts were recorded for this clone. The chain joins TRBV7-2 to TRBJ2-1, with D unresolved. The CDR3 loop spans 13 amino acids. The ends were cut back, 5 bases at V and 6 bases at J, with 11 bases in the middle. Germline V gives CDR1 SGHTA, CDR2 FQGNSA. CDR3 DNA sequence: TGTGCCAGCAGCCGAGATGGGTCCAATGAGCAGTTCTTC. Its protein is CASSRDGSNEQFF.

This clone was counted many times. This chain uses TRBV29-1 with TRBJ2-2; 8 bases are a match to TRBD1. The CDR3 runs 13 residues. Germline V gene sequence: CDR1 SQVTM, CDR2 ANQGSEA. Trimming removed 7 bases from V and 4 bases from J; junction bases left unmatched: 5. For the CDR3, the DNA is TGCAGCGCGGGACAGGAGGTCACCGGGGAGCTGTTTTTT. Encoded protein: CSAGQEVTGELFF.

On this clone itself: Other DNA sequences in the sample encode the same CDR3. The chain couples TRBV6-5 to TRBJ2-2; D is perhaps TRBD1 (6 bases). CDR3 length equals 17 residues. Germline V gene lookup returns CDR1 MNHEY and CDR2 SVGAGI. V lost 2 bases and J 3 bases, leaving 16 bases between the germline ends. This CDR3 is CASSYPLGEGDTGELFF. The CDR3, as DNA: TGTGCCAGCAGTTACCCCCTTGGTGAGGGGGACACCGGGGAGCTGTTTTTT.

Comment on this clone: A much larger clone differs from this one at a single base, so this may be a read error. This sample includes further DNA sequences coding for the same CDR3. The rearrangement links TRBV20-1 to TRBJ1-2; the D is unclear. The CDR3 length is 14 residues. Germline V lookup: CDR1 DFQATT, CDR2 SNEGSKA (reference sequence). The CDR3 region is CSAREEYNSFGYTF. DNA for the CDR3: TGCAGTGCTCGAGAGGAGTACAACTCATTTGGCTACACCTTC.

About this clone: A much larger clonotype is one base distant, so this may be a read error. The CDR3 sequence: CASSPWTGADEQYF. The CDR3 DNA sequence: TGTGCCAGCAGCCCCTGGACAGGGGCAGACGAGCAGTACTTC. The chain uses TRBV6-1 and TRBJ2-7; 9 nucleotides match TRBD1. Per the germline V gene, CDR1 is MNHNS and CDR2 is SASEGT. The CDR3 is made up of 14 amino acids. V shed 6 bases and J 5 bases; nucleotides not matched to a gene: 8.

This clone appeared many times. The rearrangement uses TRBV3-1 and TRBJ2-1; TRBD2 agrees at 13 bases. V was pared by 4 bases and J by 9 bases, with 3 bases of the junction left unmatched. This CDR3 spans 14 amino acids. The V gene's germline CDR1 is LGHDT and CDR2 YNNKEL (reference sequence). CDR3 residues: CASSPWTSGSEQFF. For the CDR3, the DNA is TGTGCCAGCAGCCCCTGGACTAGCGGGAGTGAGCAGTTCTTC.

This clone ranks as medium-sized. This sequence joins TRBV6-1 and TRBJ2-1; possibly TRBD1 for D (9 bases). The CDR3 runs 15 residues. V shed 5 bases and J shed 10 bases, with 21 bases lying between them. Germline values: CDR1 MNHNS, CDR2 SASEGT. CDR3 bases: TGTGCCAGCAGTCCTTCTGGACAGGGGACTAGGGAGCAGTTCTTC. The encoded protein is CASSPSGQGTREQFF.

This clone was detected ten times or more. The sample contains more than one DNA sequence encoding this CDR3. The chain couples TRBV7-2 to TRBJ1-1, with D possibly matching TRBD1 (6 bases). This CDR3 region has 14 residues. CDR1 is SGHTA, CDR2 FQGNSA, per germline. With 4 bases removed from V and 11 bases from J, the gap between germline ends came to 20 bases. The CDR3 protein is CASSSSRGRAWAFF. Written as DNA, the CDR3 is TGTGCCAGCAGCTCATCCAGGGGCCGTGCGTGGGCTTTCTTT.

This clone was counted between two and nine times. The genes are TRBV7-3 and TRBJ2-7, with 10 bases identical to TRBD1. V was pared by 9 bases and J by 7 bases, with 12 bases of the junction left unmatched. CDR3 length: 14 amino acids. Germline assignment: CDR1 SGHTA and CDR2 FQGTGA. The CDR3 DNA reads TGTGCCAGTAGCCCAGACAGGGGGCATTGTGAGCAGTACTTC. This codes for CASSPDRGHCEQYF.

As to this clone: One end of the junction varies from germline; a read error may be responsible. CDR3 sequence: CATSDPSGRGGNGQFF. CDR3 bases: TGTGCCACCAGTGATCCAAGCGGGAGGGGGGGCAATGGGCAGTTCTTC. The V and J genes are TRBV24-1 and TRBJ2-1, with 10 nucleotides matching TRBD2. CDR3 length: 16 residues. Germline CDR1 reads KGHDR; CDR2 reads SFDVKD.

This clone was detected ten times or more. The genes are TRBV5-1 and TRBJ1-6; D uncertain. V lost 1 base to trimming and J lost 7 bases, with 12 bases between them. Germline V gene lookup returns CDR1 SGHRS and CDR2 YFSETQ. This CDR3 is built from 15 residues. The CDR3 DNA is TGCGCCAGCAGCTTGTCGACGTCGGACAATTCACCCCTCCACTTT. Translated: CASSLSTSDNSPLHF.

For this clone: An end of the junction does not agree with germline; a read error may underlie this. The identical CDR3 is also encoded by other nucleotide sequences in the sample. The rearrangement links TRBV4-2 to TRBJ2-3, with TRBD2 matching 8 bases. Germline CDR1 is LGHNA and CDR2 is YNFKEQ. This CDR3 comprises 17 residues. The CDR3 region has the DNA TGTGCCAGCAGCCAAGACTTAGCGGGAATCAGTACGGATACACAGTATTTT. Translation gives CASSQDLAGISTDTQYF.

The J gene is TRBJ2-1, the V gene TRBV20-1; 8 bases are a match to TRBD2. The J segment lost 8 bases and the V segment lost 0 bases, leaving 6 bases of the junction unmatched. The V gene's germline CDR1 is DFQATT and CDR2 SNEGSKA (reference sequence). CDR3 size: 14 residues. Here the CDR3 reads CSAREGGGWYEQFF. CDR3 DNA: TGCAGTGCTAGAGAAGGCGGGGGGTGGTATGAGCAGTTCTTC.

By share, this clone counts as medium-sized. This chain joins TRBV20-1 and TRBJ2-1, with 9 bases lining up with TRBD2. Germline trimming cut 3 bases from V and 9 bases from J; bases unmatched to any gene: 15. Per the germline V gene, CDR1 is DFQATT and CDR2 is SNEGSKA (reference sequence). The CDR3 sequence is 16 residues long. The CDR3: CSARGGIAGEAGEQFF. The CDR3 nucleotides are TGCAGTGCTAGGGGGGGAATAGCGGGAGAGGCCGGTGAGCAGTTCTTC.

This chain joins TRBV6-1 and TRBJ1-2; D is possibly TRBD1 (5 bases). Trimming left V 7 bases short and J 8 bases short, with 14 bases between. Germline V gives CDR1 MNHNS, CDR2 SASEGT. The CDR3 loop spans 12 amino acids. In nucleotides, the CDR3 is TGTGCCAGCAAGCACAGGTGCTCCGGCTACACCTTC. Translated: CASKHRCSGYTF.

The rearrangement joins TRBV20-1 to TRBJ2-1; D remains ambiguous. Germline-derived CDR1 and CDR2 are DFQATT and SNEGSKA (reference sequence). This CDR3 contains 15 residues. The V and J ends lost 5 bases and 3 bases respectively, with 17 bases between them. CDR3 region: CSAGYQKTRYNEQFF. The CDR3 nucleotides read TGCAGTGCTGGATATCAGAAGACTCGCTACAATGAGCAGTTCTTC.

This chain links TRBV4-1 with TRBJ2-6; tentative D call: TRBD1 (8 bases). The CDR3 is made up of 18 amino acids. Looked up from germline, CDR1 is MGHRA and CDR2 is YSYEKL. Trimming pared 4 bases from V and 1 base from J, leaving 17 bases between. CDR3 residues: CASSPQGGRYSGANVLTF. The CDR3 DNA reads TGCGCCAGCAGCCCACAGGGGGGGCGGTATTCTGGGGCCAACGTCCTGACTTTC.

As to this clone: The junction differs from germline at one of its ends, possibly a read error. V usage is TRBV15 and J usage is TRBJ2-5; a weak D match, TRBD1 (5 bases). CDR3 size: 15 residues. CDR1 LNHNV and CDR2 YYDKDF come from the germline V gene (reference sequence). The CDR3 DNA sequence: TGTGCCACCAGCAGATACGGACACGTTCAAGATACCCAGTACTTC. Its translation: CATSRYGHVQDTQYF.